This T cell receptor (beta chain) came from a study of control samples from healthy donors and cancer patients. Some clones are missing from TCRdb's copy, which holds only in-frame ones; the method was immunoSEQ multiplex PCR. This sample carries 250,000 to 300,000 clones, 82% of them seen once, and the ten largest clones take 10% to 15%. V lost 2 bases to trimming and J lost 3 bases, with 9 bases between them. The CDR3 spans 14 residues. CDR1 is SGHTA, CDR2 FQGTGA, per germline. Sequencing was done on a sample of PBMCs. The clonotype comes from a woman between 55 and 75 years old with lung cancer. V and J are TRBV7-3 and TRBJ2-3, with no clear D. In DNA form, the CDR3 reads TGTGCCAGCAGCTTAGTAGGCTTAACAGATACGCAGTATTTT. It translates to CASSLVGLTDTQYF.